The 26 T cell receptor beta chains listed next were all sequenced from one sample in a study of early T cells in non-severe SARS-CoV-2 infection. Each CDR3 protein gets one entry after TCRdb re-called the 5' RACE reads with MiXCR. Of roughly 34,000 distinct CDR3 sequences listed, approximately 6.9% were seen once; the top ten hold about 13%. The specimen was whole blood, collected at baseline. The receptors originated from an adult who was a healthcare worker with PCR-confirmed SARS-CoV-2 infection or an uninfected control (not recorded which).

This clonotype was seen only a few times. The CDR3 loop is CSVRLAGRADTQYF. CDR3 sequence (DNA): TGCAGCGTTCGACTAGCGGGACGCGCAGATACGCAGTATTTT. This sequence joins TRBV29-1 and TRBJ2-3; 11 bases match TRBD2. CDR3 length equals 14 residues. The V gene end was trimmed by 5 bases and the J gene end by 4 bases; junction bases not matched to a gene: 5. Germline V gene lookup returns CDR1 SQVTM and CDR2 ANQGSEA.

This clonotype has at least ten counts. This chain links TRBV4-1 with TRBJ2-2, with no clear D. The germline gives CDR1 MGHRA, CDR2 YSYEKL. Trimming removed 0 bases from V and 4 bases from J, with 12 bases in between. CDR3 length: 16 residues. CDR3 residues: CASSQDGVLFTGELFF. In nucleotides, the CDR3 is TGCGCCAGCAGCCAAGATGGAGTCCTTTTCACCGGGGAGCTGTTTTTT.

This clonotype was picked up a small number of times. J is TRBJ2-3 and V is TRBV7-6, with 9 bases fitting TRBD1. Per germline, CDR1 SGHVS and CDR2 FNYEAQ. V gave up 0 bases and J gave up 6 bases; unmatched junction bases: 4. The CDR3 covers 15 residues. CDR3: CASSLATGGQDTQYF. The CDR3 DNA reads TGTGCCAGCAGCTTAGCTACAGGGGGCCAGGATACGCAGTATTTT.

J is TRBJ2-7 and V is TRBV7-2; perhaps D is TRBD1 or TRBD2 (6 bases each). The V gene's germline CDR1 is SGHTA and CDR2 FQGNSA. There are 15 residues in the CDR3. Trimming stripped 1 base from V and 3 bases from J, with 13 bases between. Here the CDR3 DNA reads TGTGCCAGCAGCTTAGAGGTACAGGGAGGCTACGAGCAGTACTTC. Protein product: CASSLEVQGGYEQYF.

This clonotype was counted many times. The chain has TRBV5-5 and TRBJ2-7; D remains ambiguous. This CDR3 contains 13 residues. Per the germline V gene, CDR1 is SGHKS and CDR2 is YYEKEE (reference sequence). Trimming stripped 0 bases from V and 3 bases from J, with 7 bases between. CDR3 in amino acids: CASSLALGYEQYV. The CDR3 nucleotides read TGTGCCAGCAGCTTGGCCCTGGGCTACGAGCAGTACGTC.

The chain has TRBV10-2 and TRBJ1-5; D might be TRBD1 (5 bases). Germline lookup yields CDR1 WSHSY and CDR2 SAAADI. V was cut by 7 bases and J by 8 bases, with 15 bases left in between. This CDR3 contains 13 residues. This chain's CDR3 is CASKGPHGEPQHF. The CDR3, as DNA: TGCGCCAGCAAGGGACCGCACGGAGAGCCCCAGCATTTT.

This clonotype was observed many times. The chain has TRBV20-1 and TRBJ1-1, with a tentative D call TRBD1 (6 bases). With 7 bases removed from V and 13 bases from J, the gap between germline ends came to 22 bases. The germline CDR1 and CDR2 sequences are DFQATT and SNEGSKA (reference sequence). The CDR3 is made up of 12 amino acids. The CDR3 sequence is CSGGGTGAGDFF. The CDR3 region has the DNA TGCAGTGGTGGAGGGACCGGGGCAGGGGATTTCTTT.

Notes on this clonotype: Given a much more abundant clone one base away, this may be a read error. The chain employs TRBV6-1 and TRBJ2-7, with no clear D. CDR3 length: 14 amino acids. Per the germline V gene, CDR1 is MNHNS and CDR2 is SASEGT. CDR3 sequence: CDSSAGFLSYEQYF. The CDR3, as DNA: TGTGACAGCAGCGCAGGATTTCTTTCCTACGAGCAGTACTTC.

This chain uses TRBV28 with TRBJ2-1; TRBD2 aligns across 14 bases. V was clipped by 4 bases and J by 8 bases; unmatched bases: 10. The CDR3 loop spans 17 amino acids. CDR1 and CDR2 from the germline V gene are MDHEN and SYDVKM. The CDR3 DNA is TGTGCCAGCAGTTCGACTAGCGGGAGGGATCTAGCCTATGAGCAGTTCTTC. Residues: CASSSTSGRDLAYEQFF.

The gene calls are TRBV7-2 and TRBJ1-1, with 8 bases identical to TRBD1. After removal of 5 bases from V and 4 bases from J, the junction contained 9 bases not matched to a gene. CDR1 and CDR2 (germline): SGHTA, FQGNSA. CDR3 size: 15 residues. The CDR3, as DNA: TGTGCCAGCAGCCAACGACAGGGGTTGGGCACTGAAGCTTTCTTT. It is translated as CASSQRQGLGTEAFF.

This rearrangement joins TRBV6-5 to TRBJ2-1, with D tentatively TRBD2 (6 bases). There are 17 residues in the CDR3. Per the germline V gene, CDR1 is MNHEY and CDR2 is SVGAGI. Trimming removed 5 bases at V and 3 bases at J, with 20 bases between. In DNA, the CDR3 is TGTGCCAGCAGTCCCACTAGCCGGTCGGGGCTCTACAATGAGCAGTTCTTC. It is translated as CASSPTSRSGLYNEQFF.

This clonotype was counted only a few times. This sequence joins TRBV2 and TRBJ1-1; D is undetermined. Germline V gene lookup returns CDR1 SNHLY and CDR2 FYNNEI. V lost 0 bases, J lost 8 bases, and 13 bases lay in between. The CDR3 has 14 amino acids. CDR3 DNA sequence: TGTGCCAGCAGTGAAGCGTCCAACCTGCTGGAAGCTTTCTTT. Its protein is CASSEASNLLEAFF. Supplemented by reference TRBV2 and TRBJ1-1, the full variable domain reads EPEVTQTPSHQVTQMGQEVILRCVPISNHLYFYWYRQILGQKVEFLVSFYNNEISEKSEIFDDQFSVERPDGSNFTLKIRSTKLEDSAMYFCASSEASNLLEAFFGQGTRLTVV.

The DNA for the CDR3 is TGCGCCAGCAGCTTGGACGGAAATATGAACACTGAAGCTTTCTTT. Its protein product is CASSLDGNMNTEAFF. The rearrangement links TRBV5-1 to TRBJ1-1; D is ambiguous. The V gene lost 0 bases and the J gene lost 0 bases, with 9 bases spanning the gap. The CDR3 spans 15 residues. Germline V gene lookup returns CDR1 SGHRS and CDR2 YFSETQ.

This chain uses TRBV28 with TRBJ2-3, with 11 bases that match TRBD1. J lost 5 bases, V lost 2 bases, and 15 bases had no gene match. This CDR3 has 19 amino acids. Germline values: CDR1 MDHEN, CDR2 SYDVKM. CDR3 in amino acids: CASSLISSSDRGRGDTQYF. In DNA, the CDR3 is TGTGCCAGCAGTTTAATATCTTCATCGGACAGGGGGCGGGGAGATACGCAGTATTTT.

This clonotype showed up just a few times. This CDR3 reads CSADEHVEKLFF. The CDR3 region has the DNA TGCAGTGCTGATGAACACGTAGAAAAACTGTTTTTT. The genes are TRBV20-1 and TRBJ1-4; D gene uncertain. V lost 5 bases and J 8 bases, leaving 12 bases between the germline ends. The CDR3 is 12 amino acids. Germline CDR1 and CDR2: DFQATT and SNEGSKA (reference sequence).

This clonotype was seen only a few times. This chain joins TRBV6-4 and TRBJ2-6, with D unresolved. The CDR3 extends over 15 amino acids. The germline gives CDR1 MRHNA, CDR2 SNTAGT. V was clipped by 6 bases and J by 0 bases, with 9 bases between them. DNA for the CDR3: TGTGCCAGCAGCAATGTAGCCTCTGGGGCCAACGTCCTGACTTTC. It specifies CASSNVASGANVLTF.

This clonotype was recorded at least ten times. V usage is TRBV20-1 and J usage is TRBJ2-5; D is perhaps TRBD2 (5 bases). This CDR3 has 14 amino acids. Between the trimmed V and J ends, which lost 6 bases and 1 base, there was a span of 15 bases. The germline V gene encodes CDR1 DFQATT and CDR2 SNEGSKA (reference sequence). In nucleotides, the CDR3 is TGCAGTGCACCCAGGCTCGGACTCCAAGAGACCCAGTACTTC. Protein sequence: CSAPRLGLQETQYF.

The V gene is TRBV4-3, the J gene TRBJ2-7; 9 bases fit TRBD2. After removal of 4 bases from V and 3 bases from J, the junction contained 4 bases not matched to a gene. The germline V gene encodes CDR1 LGHNA and CDR2 YSLEER. The CDR3 is made up of 14 amino acids. Here the CDR3 DNA reads TGCGCCAGCAGCCCAGCGGGGGGTCACTACGAGCAGTACTTC. This encodes CASSPAGGHYEQYF.

This clonotype came up many times. This chain uses TRBV14 with TRBJ2-2; D gene uncertain. V lost 4 bases to trimming and J lost 6 bases, with 6 bases between them. From germline, CDR1 is SGHDN and CDR2 FVKESK. The CDR3 contains 12 residues. CDR3 in amino acids: CASSPFPGELFF. The CDR3 DNA sequence: TGTGCCAGCAGCCCCTTTCCCGGGGAGCTGTTTTTT. Variable domain in full (rest from reference TRBV14 and TRBJ2-2): EAGVTQFPSHSVIEKGQTVTLRCDPISGHDNLYWYRRVMGKEIKFLLHFVKESKQDESGMPNNRFLAERTGGTYSTLKVQPAELEDSGVYFCASSPFPGELFFGEGSRLTVL.

Many counts were recorded for this clonotype. V is TRBV29-1 and J is TRBJ1-1, with D perhaps TRBD1 (5 bases). Per the germline V gene, CDR1 is SQVTM and CDR2 is ANQGSEA. V was shortened by 2 bases and J by 7 bases, with 17 bases between the two germline ends. There are 14 residues in the CDR3. This chain's CDR3 is CSVETGGLPYEAFF. DNA of the CDR3: TGCAGCGTTGAAACAGGTGGCCTCCCCTATGAAGCTTTCTTT.

This clonotype was seen many times. V is TRBV6-1 and J is TRBJ1-1; D is possibly TRBD1 (5 bases). The V end was cut by 8 bases, the J end by 7 bases, with 14 bases between. Germline V gene sequence: CDR1 MNHNS, CDR2 SASEGT. This CDR3 is built from 12 residues. The CDR3 DNA reads as TGTGCCAGCGTGTGGAGGGGTGGTGAAGCTTTCTTT. As protein: CASVWRGGEAFF.

The chain recombines TRBV7-9 with TRBJ1-5; the D gene is possibly TRBD1 (5 bases). This CDR3 spans 16 amino acids. CDR1 and CDR2 from the germline V gene are SEHNR and FQNEAQ (reference sequence). The V end lost 8 bases, the J end lost 4 bases, and 21 bases lay between the germline ends. The CDR3 here is CASGLHQGGENQPQHF. The CDR3 nucleotides read TGTGCCAGCGGCCTGCACCAGGGTGGGGAAAATCAGCCCCAGCATTTT. Using reference TRBV7-9 and TRBJ1-5 for the parts outside the CDR3, the full variable domain is DTGVSQNPRHKITKRGQNVTFRCDPISEHNRLYWYRQTLGQGPEFLTYFQNEAQLEKSRLLSDRFSAERPKGSFSTLEIQRTEQGDSAMYLCASGLHQGGENQPQHFGDGTRLSIL.

In this sample, this clonotype turned up many times. This rearrangement joins TRBV20-1 to TRBJ2-1; 11 nucleotides match TRBD2. The CDR3 consists of 16 residues. J gave up 5 bases and V 2 bases, and 8 bases lay outside the gene matches. Germline values: CDR1 DFQATT, CDR2 SNEGSKA (reference sequence). The CDR3 region has the DNA TGCAGTGCTAGAACGGGGACTAGCGGAGGGAACAATGAGCAGTTCTTC. Its translation: CSARTGTSGGNNEQFF.

Many counts were recorded for this clonotype. The chain employs TRBV7-2 and TRBJ1-5; 7 bases are shared with TRBD1. Trimming removed 2 bases from V and 4 bases from J; junction bases left unmatched: 5. The length of the CDR3 is 15 residues. Germline V CDR1 and CDR2: SGHTA, FQGNSA. The CDR3: CASSLPGQMNQPQHF. Written as DNA, the CDR3 is TGTGCCAGCAGCTTACCGGGACAGATGAATCAGCCCCAGCATTTT.

The chain employs TRBV20-1 and TRBJ1-5; 8 bases are a match to TRBD1. CDR1 and CDR2 from the germline V gene are DFQATT and SNEGSKA (reference sequence). V was clipped by 4 bases and J by 7 bases; unmatched bases: 12. The CDR3 loop spans 15 amino acids. The CDR3 is CSAKGQTGEGQPQHF. CDR3 in DNA: TGCAGTGCTAAAGGACAGACAGGGGAAGGCCAGCCCCAGCATTTT.

The V call is TRBV20-1, the J call TRBJ1-3; D uncertain. There are 12 residues in the CDR3. The V gene's germline CDR1 is DFQATT and CDR2 SNEGSKA (reference sequence). CDR3 sequence reads: CSVSGPGNTIYF. DNA of the CDR3: TGCAGCGTTTCCGGACCTGGAAACACCATATATTTT.